This record concerns one T cell receptor (beta chain) sequence. No antigen is known for it. The germline CDR1 and CDR2 sequences are MNHNY and SVGAGI (reference sequence). CDR3 size: 13 residues. Trimming left V 2 bases short and J 3 bases short, with 6 bases between. The data stem from a study of CD8+CD57+ T cells in acquired aplastic anemia. Study-wide context: An average of roughly 2.9 ug of DNA was obtained from sorted CD4+ and CD8+ cells. The study's findings and limits: About 29 shared CD8+ CDR3s appeared highly expressed within patients' immunodominant clones.

Sequenced patients had shown CD8+CD57+ cell expansion by flow cytometry. The cohort consisted entirely of patients having severe acquired aplastic anemia. Blood came from patients not yet given any therapy. The TCR beta profiling, which covered VDJ combination and CDR3 sequence, was carried out using genomic DNA as the template. TCRdb re-called the reads with MiXCR, one entry per CDR3 protein. The sample records roughly 240,000 distinct CDR3 sequences, roughly half being singletons. This TCR was sampled from a human donor with aplastic anemia. This sequence joins TRBV6-6 and TRBJ2-3; D is unclear. The specimen sequenced was sorted CD4+, CD8+, or CD8+CD57+ T cells (not recorded which) from PBMCs. Written as DNA, the CDR3 is TGTGCCAGCAGTTACCTGGGAACAGATACGCAGTATTTT. Its translation: CASSYLGTDTQYF.